This T cell receptor beta chain appears in the sequencing data of a study of blood T cell repertoires in COVID-19. Looking at the study overall: The origin of the acute and convalescent COVID-19 samples was the United States, Italy and Spain. PBMCs, B-cell-depleted T cells, or T cells provided the cDNA or gDNA that made up the material.

The V segment lost 6 bases and the J segment 8 bases; nucleotides outside the gene matches: 5. Germline V CDR1 and CDR2: LGHNT, FRNRAP. This CDR3 comprises 14 residues. Assay: immunoSEQ multiplex PCR; the TCRdb copy retains only in-frame clones and omits some. The sample carries about 180,000 clones, about 80% recorded once. The source of this sequence is a man between 65 and 85 years old with active or convalescent COVID-19. The sequenced material came from peripheral blood. The chain joins TRBV12-5 to TRBJ1-6; TRBD1 agrees at 9 bases. CDR3 in DNA: TGTGCTAGTGGAAAGGGACAGGGAGATTCACCCCTCCACTTT. It codes for CASGKGQGDSPLHF.